One sample yielded the 30 T cell receptor beta chains listed below, sequenced in a study of T-cell memory formation after mild COVID-19. TCRdb redid the calling of the 5' RACE reads with MiXCR, one entry per CDR3 protein. This repertoire shows about 110,000 distinct CDR3 sequences, about 17% found once; its top ten account for approximately 28%. Sequencing input: PBMCs or a T cell subset sorted from them (not recorded which). The receptors shown here come from an adult woman who had mild COVID-19 (a few samples of this study predate the infection). Cell type and time point are not known.

This sequence joins TRBV24-1 and TRBJ2-1, with 8 bases matching TRBD2. V gave up 2 bases and J gave up 2 bases; unmatched junction bases: 7. Germline V gene sequence: CDR1 KGHDR, CDR2 SFDVKD. The CDR3 length is 17 residues. The CDR3 is CATSDYLSGSAYNEQFF. The CDR3 coding sequence is TGTGCCACCAGTGATTATTTAAGCGGGAGCGCCTACAATGAGCAGTTCTTC.

This clonotype showed up just a few times. In nucleotides, the CDR3 is TGTGCCAGCAGCTCCTCGACGGTCTATAGCAATCAGCCCCAGCATTTT. Its translation is CASSSSTVYSNQPQHF. The V and J genes are TRBV7-9 and TRBJ1-5; D call uncertain. The CDR3 runs 16 residues. V lost 4 bases and J lost 0, with 13 bases in between. Germline V gene sequence: CDR1 SEHNR, CDR2 FQNEAQ (reference sequence). Supplemented by reference TRBV7-9 and TRBJ1-5, the full variable domain reads DTGVSQNPRHKITKRGQNVTFRCDPISEHNRLYWYRQTLGQGPEFLTYFQNEAQLEKSRLLSDRFSAERPKGSFSTLEIQRTEQGDSAMYLCASSSSTVYSNQPQHFGDGTRLSIL.

The rearrangement uses TRBV5-5 and TRBJ2-1, with TRBD2 as a possible D gene (5 bases). Trimming shortened V by 0 bases and J by 8 bases, and 15 bases separated the two germline ends. The CDR3 loop spans 15 amino acids. Per germline, CDR1 SGHKS and CDR2 YYEKEE (reference sequence). The DNA of the CDR3 is TGTGCCAGCAGCTTGGAACTAGACCTGCTGGATGAGCAGTTCTTC. It specifies CASSLELDLLDEQFF. Filled out from reference TRBV5-5 and TRBJ2-1, the complete variable domain reads DAGVTQSPTHLIKTRGQQVTLRCSPISGHKSVSWYQQVLGQGPQFIFQYYEKEERGRGNFPDRFSARQFPNYSSELNVNALLLGDSALYLCASSLELDLLDEQFFGPGTRLTVL.

J is TRBJ1-5 and V is TRBV9, with D unresolved. V was cut by 0 bases and J by 6 bases, with 10 bases left in between. The CDR3 is 14 residues long. CDR1 and CDR2 from the germline V gene are SGDLS and YYNGEE. CDR3 amino acids: CASSVDASRQPQHF. CDR3 bases: TGTGCCAGCAGCGTAGATGCAAGTCGTCAGCCCCAGCATTTT.

The sample holds a few counts of this clonotype. At one end, the junction sequence differs from germline, possibly due to a read error. This chain uses TRBV7-8 with TRBJ1-2; D remains ambiguous. The CDR3 has 14 amino acids. The germline V gene has CDR1 SGHVS and CDR2 FQNEAQ. Written as DNA, the CDR3 is TGTGCCAGCAGCTTAGACCAGGTCGGCTATTGCTACACCTTC. Its translation is CASSLDQVGYCYTF.

This clonotype was recorded a few times. The chain couples TRBV9 to TRBJ2-7; tentatively, D is TRBD2 (5 bases). The CDR3 runs 14 residues. CDR1 is SGDLS, CDR2 YYNGEE, per germline. Between the trimmed V and J ends, which lost 2 bases and 3 bases, there was a span of 12 bases. The CDR3 reads CASSVTTGDYEQYF. The CDR3 bases are TGTGCCAGCAGCGTTACGACCGGGGACTACGAGCAGTACTTC. Supplemented by reference TRBV9 and TRBJ2-7, the full variable domain reads DSGVTQTPKHLITATGQRVTLRCSPRSGDLSVYWYQQSLDQGLQFLIQYYNGEERAKGNILERFSAQQFPDLHSELNLSSLELGDSALYFCASSVTTGDYEQYFGPGTRLTVT.

This chain uses TRBV5-1 with TRBJ2-3; D might be TRBD1 (7 bases). The CDR3 contains 15 residues. The V end was cut by 7 bases, the J end by 2 bases, with 17 bases between. From germline, CDR1 is SGHRS and CDR2 YFSETQ. The CDR3 DNA is TGCGCCAGCTCAACGGAGGGGGCCAACACAGATACGCAGTATTTT. It encodes CASSTEGANTDTQYF.

In DNA, the CDR3 is TGCGCCAGCAGCTCCGGGACAGGGTTGACAGATACGCAGTATTTT. It is translated as CASSSGTGLTDTQYF. The chain joins TRBV4-3 to TRBJ2-3; 9 bases fit TRBD1. CDR1 is LGHNA and CDR2 is YSLEER in the germline V gene. CDR3 size: 15 residues. V was pared by 5 bases and J by 3 bases, with 6 bases of the junction left unmatched.

The chain joins TRBV12-3 or TRBV12-4 to TRBJ2-5; D possibly corresponds to TRBD2 (5 bases). V was trimmed by 6 bases and J by 5 bases, leaving 16 bases between them. The CDR3 spans 14 residues. The CDR3 DNA reads as TGTGCCAGCAGCAGCGGACTGTACGGGGAGACCCAGTACTTC. Its translation: CASSSGLYGETQYF.

Ten or more counts support this clonotype. The V and J genes are TRBV5-1 and TRBJ2-1; 9 bases are a match to TRBD1. The junction had 9 bases not matched to a gene; V was cut back by 4 bases and J by 4 bases. The CDR3 has 16 residues. CDR1 is SGHRS and CDR2 is YFSETQ in the germline V gene. CDR3: CASSLTGQGSYNEQFF. The CDR3, as DNA: TGCGCCAGCAGCCTTACGGGACAGGGCTCTTACAATGAGCAGTTCTTC.

The gene calls are TRBV6-5 and TRBJ2-1; 9 bases match TRBD2. This CDR3 is built from 15 residues. CDR1 is MNHEY, CDR2 SVGAGI, per germline. V lost 6 bases to trimming and J lost 7 bases; unmatched junction nucleotides: 10. CDR3 in amino acids: CASRDRAGGFNEQFF. Here the CDR3 DNA reads TGTGCCAGCAGAGATAGGGCGGGGGGGTTTAATGAGCAGTTCTTC.

The V and J genes are TRBV4-1 and TRBJ1-1, with D perhaps TRBD1 (5 bases). Trimming took off 0 bases at V and 0 bases at J, with 14 bases between the two ends. CDR1 is MGHRA and CDR2 is YSYEKL in the germline V gene. The CDR3 runs to 17 residues. The CDR3 nucleotides are TGCGCCAGCAGCCAAGAACGTAACAGGCTTATGAACACTGAAGCTTTCTTT. It translates to CASSQERNRLMNTEAFF.

A few counts support this clonotype. The chain is built from TRBV5-1 and TRBJ2-7; 7 nucleotides match TRBD1. The trim removed 5 bases at V and 2 bases at J, leaving 7 bases unmatched. Per germline, CDR1 SGHRS and CDR2 YFSETQ. This CDR3 has 14 amino acids. CDR3 protein: CASSPGTDAYEQYF. In DNA, the CDR3 is TGCGCCAGCAGTCCCGGGACAGATGCCTACGAGCAGTACTTC.

This clonotype was observed many times. The chain is built from TRBV4-3 and TRBJ1-5; D is possibly TRBD1 (6 bases). Trimming took 0 bases from V and 2 from J, leaving 14 bases between them. CDR3 size: 17 residues. CDR1 and CDR2 from the germline V gene are LGHNA and YSLEER. The CDR3 loop reads CASSQDRAPGGNQPQHF. CDR3 coding DNA: TGCGCCAGCAGCCAAGATAGAGCCCCAGGGGGCAATCAGCCCCAGCATTTT.

The rearrangement joins TRBV20-1 to TRBJ1-5, with 8 positions matching TRBD1. Germline CDR1 DFQATT, CDR2 SNEGSKA (reference sequence). The V gene end was trimmed by 3 bases and the J gene end by 4 bases; junction bases not matched to a gene: 8. This CDR3 has 15 residues. Here the CDR3 reads CSARDRELMNQPQHF. The CDR3, as DNA: TGCAGTGCTAGGGACAGGGAATTGATGAATCAGCCCCAGCATTTT.

The chain is built from TRBV4-3 and TRBJ2-6; no clear D gene. The V gene lost 0 bases and the J gene lost 0 bases, with 9 bases spanning the gap. The V gene's germline CDR1 is LGHNA and CDR2 YSLEER. This CDR3 is 17 amino acids long. The CDR3 nucleotides are TGCGCCAGCAGCCAAGAACGGTCCGGCTCTGGGGCCAACGTCCTGACTTTC. Translated, it gives CASSQERSGSGANVLTF.

The gene calls are TRBV6-2 or TRBV6-3 and TRBJ2-7, with 12 bases matching TRBD2. The CDR3 is 18 residues long. After removal of 0 bases from V and 5 bases from J, the junction contained 11 bases not matched to a gene. Germline V lookup: CDR1 MNHEY, CDR2 SVGEGT. The DNA for the CDR3 is TGTGCCAGCAGTTACTCGCGATCATCTAGCGGGAGGGCCCACGAGCAGTACTTC. Translation gives CASSYSRSSSGRAHEQYF.

The rearrangement joins TRBV7-9 to TRBJ1-6; D is ambiguous. Germline CDR1 and CDR2: SEHNR and FQNEAQ (reference sequence). V was pared by 5 bases and J by 7 bases, with 9 bases between. This CDR3 has 13 residues. The CDR3, as DNA: TGTGCCAGCAGCCCCCTACAGAATTCACCCCTCCACTTT. This gives the protein CASSPLQNSPLHF.

The V gene is TRBV7-9, the J gene TRBJ2-1; D is unresolved. Germline V gives CDR1 SEHNR, CDR2 FQNEAQ (reference sequence). The CDR3 is made up of 12 amino acids. V was trimmed by 6 bases and J by 3 bases, leaving 6 bases between them. CDR3 nucleotide sequence: TGTGCCAGCAGGGACCTCTACAATGAGCAGTTCTTC. It specifies CASRDLYNEQFF.

CDR3 bases: TGTGCCAGCAGCTCATTAGCGGTCCTCGGAGATACGCAGTATTTT. Translating it yields CASSSLAVLGDTQYF. The chain couples TRBV7-8 to TRBJ2-3; a weak D match, TRBD2 (6 bases). The germline V gene encodes CDR1 SGHVS and CDR2 FQNEAQ. Trimming took 4 bases from V and 5 from J, leaving 16 bases between them. The CDR3 is made up of 15 amino acids.

The gene calls are TRBV21-1 and TRBJ2-7. TRBV21-1 is marked as a pseudogene. The CDR3 is 16 residues long. The CDR3 loop reads CASSKDASGSSYEQYF. The DNA for the CDR3 is TGTGCCAGCAGCAAAGATGCGAGCGGGAGCTCCTACGAGCAGTACTTC.

The genes are TRBV7-9 and TRBJ2-3; D gene ambiguous. CDR1 and CDR2 (germline): SEHNR, FQNEAQ (reference sequence). CDR3 length equals 15 residues. V lost 8 bases and J lost 2, with 17 bases in between. CDR3 amino acids: CASPLGPKNTDTQYF. CDR3 coding DNA: TGTGCCAGCCCGCTGGGCCCGAAGAACACAGATACGCAGTATTTT.

The sample holds a few counts of this clonotype. The chain recombines TRBV11-3 with TRBJ2-1; the match to TRBD2 covers 7 bases. With V trimmed by 5 bases and J by 6 bases, 7 bases remained unmatched. Germline lookup yields CDR1 SGHNT and CDR2 YENEEA. The CDR3 is 14 residues long. The CDR3 nucleotides are TGTGCCAGCAGCGCGCTTTCTAGCGGCAATGAGCAGTTCTTC. Protein product: CASSALSSGNEQFF. Together with reference TRBV11-3 and TRBJ2-1, the CDR3 gives the full variable domain: EAGVVQSPRYKIIEKKQPVAFWCNPISGHNTLYWYLQNLGQGPELLIRYENEEAVDDSQLPKDRFSAERLKGVDSTLKIQPAELGDSAVYLCASSALSSGNEQFFGPGTRLTVL.

This clonotype was seen many times. CDR3 coding DNA: TGCGCCAGCAGCCAGGAAGCGGGGAGCACAGATACGCAGTATTTT. It specifies CASSQEAGSTDTQYF. The chain has TRBV4-1 and TRBJ2-3, with 7 bases that match TRBD2. The ends lost 3 bases at V and 0 bases at J; junction bases unmatched: 3. Germline values: CDR1 MGHRA, CDR2 YSYEKL. This CDR3 region has 15 residues.

V usage is TRBV27 and J usage is TRBJ2-7; possibly TRBD1 for D (7 bases). CDR3 size: 13 residues. Trimming left V 6 bases short and J 1 base short, with 10 bases between. Germline V gives CDR1 MNHEY, CDR2 SMNVEV (reference sequence). The CDR3 region has the DNA TGTGCCAGCAGCCCAGGGGGGTCCTACGAGCAGTACTTC. Amino acids: CASSPGGSYEQYF.

This clonotype was seen repeatedly, ten times or more. The chain employs TRBV28 and TRBJ2-3; D possibly corresponds to TRBD1 (6 bases). The V gene's germline CDR1 is MDHEN and CDR2 SYDVKM. The CDR3 sequence is 13 residues long. V was shortened by 5 bases and J by 4 bases, with 10 bases between the two germline ends. The CDR3 reads CASSVQGPDTQYF. In DNA, the CDR3 is TGTGCCAGCAGTGTACAGGGCCCAGATACGCAGTATTTT.

This clonotype was counted at least ten times. The chain recombines TRBV5-1 with TRBJ1-1, with 7 bases that match TRBD1. This CDR3 comprises 14 residues. CDR1 is SGHRS and CDR2 is YFSETQ in the germline V gene. V was clipped by 4 bases and J by 1 base; unmatched bases: 4. The CDR3 DNA follows: TGCGCCAGCAGCGCCGGGACAGCGAACACTGAAGCTTTCTTT. This sequence encodes CASSAGTANTEAFF.

This chain links TRBV6-5 with TRBJ2-3; D may correspond to TRBD1 or TRBD2 (7 bases each). Germline values: CDR1 MNHEY, CDR2 SVGAGI. The CDR3 loop spans 16 amino acids. V lost 1 base, J lost 1 base, and 12 bases lay in between. CDR3 bases: TGTGCCAGCAGTTACTTACAGGGGAGGGGCACAGATACGCAGTATTTT. Residues: CASSYLQGRGTDTQYF.

The rearrangement links TRBV11-2 to TRBJ1-2, with no clear D. V gave up 6 bases and J gave up 8 bases, with 19 bases separating them. The CDR3 loop spans 14 amino acids. Per the germline V gene, CDR1 is SGHAT and CDR2 is FQNNGV. The CDR3 DNA follows: TGTGCCAGCAGTCACGTACAGTCTGTTTGGGGCTACACCTTC. The encoded protein is CASSHVQSVWGYTF.

The table lists this clonotype with a few counts. The chain recombines TRBV12-3 or TRBV12-4 with TRBJ1-2; D might be TRBD1 (5 bases). The germline V and J ends were trimmed by 5 bases and 6 bases, with 10 bases remaining between them. CDR3 length: 12 amino acids. The CDR3 spells CASSLDSNGYTF. CDR3 coding DNA: TGTGCCAGCAGTCTCGACAGTAATGGCTACACCTTC.